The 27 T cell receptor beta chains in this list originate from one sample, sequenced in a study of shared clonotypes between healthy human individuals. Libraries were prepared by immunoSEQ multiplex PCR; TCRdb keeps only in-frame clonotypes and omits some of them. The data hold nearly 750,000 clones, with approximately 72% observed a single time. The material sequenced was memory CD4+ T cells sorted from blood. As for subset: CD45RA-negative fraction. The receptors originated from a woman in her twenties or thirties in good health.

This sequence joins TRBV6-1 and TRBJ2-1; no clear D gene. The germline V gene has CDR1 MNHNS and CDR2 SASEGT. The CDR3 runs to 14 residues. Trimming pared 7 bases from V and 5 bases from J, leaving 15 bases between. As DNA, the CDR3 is TGTGCCAGCACTTCAGGCGTGTGGGACAATGAGCAGTTCTTC. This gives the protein CASTSGVWDNEQFF.

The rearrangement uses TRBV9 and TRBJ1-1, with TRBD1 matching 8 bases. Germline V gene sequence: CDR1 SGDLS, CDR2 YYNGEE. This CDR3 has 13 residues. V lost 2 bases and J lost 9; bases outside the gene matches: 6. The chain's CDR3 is CASSVEGQGKAFF. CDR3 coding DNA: TGTGCCAGCAGCGTGGAAGGACAGGGCAAAGCTTTCTTT. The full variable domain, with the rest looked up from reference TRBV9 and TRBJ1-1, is DSGVTQTPKHLITATGQRVTLRCSPRSGDLSVYWYQQSLDQGLQFLIQYYNGEERAKGNILERFSAQQFPDLHSELNLSSLELGDSALYFCASSVEGQGKAFFGQGTRLTVV.

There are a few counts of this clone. In DNA, the CDR3 is TGTGCCACCACAAGGCGGGAGGGCGTCGATGAGCAGTTCTTC. Its protein product is CATTRREGVDEQFF. V and J are TRBV5-4 and TRBJ2-1; 9 nucleotides match TRBD2. The CDR3 is made up of 14 amino acids. The V and J ends lost 9 bases and 8 bases, in that order; junction bases with no gene match: 12. Germline CDR1 and CDR2: SGHNT and YYREEE (reference sequence).

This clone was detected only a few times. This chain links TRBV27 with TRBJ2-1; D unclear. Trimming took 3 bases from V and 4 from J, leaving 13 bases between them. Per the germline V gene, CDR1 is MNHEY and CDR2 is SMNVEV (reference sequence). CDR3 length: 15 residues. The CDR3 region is CASSFRSPSYNEQFF. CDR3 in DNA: TGTGCCAGCAGTTTTCGGAGCCCCTCTTACAATGAGCAGTTCTTC.

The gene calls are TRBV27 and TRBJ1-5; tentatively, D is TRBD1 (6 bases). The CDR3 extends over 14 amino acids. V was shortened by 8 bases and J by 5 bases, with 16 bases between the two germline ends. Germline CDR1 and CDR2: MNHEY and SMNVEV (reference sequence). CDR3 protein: CASRDTGFDQPQHF. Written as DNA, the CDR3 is TGTGCCAGCCGAGACACAGGGTTCGATCAGCCCCAGCATTTT.

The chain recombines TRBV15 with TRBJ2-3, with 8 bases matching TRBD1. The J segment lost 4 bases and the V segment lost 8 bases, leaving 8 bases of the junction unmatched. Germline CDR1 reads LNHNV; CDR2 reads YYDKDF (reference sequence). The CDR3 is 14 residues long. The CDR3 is CATAQGAKADTQYF. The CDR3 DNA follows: TGTGCCACCGCCCAGGGGGCTAAAGCAGATACGCAGTATTTT.

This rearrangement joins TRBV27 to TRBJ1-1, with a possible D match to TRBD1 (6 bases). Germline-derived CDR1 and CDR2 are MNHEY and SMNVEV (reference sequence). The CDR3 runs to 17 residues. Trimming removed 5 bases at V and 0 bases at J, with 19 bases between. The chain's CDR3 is CASSPGESWRLNTEAFF. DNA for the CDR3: TGTGCCAGCAGTCCAGGGGAGTCTTGGAGACTGAACACTGAAGCTTTCTTT.

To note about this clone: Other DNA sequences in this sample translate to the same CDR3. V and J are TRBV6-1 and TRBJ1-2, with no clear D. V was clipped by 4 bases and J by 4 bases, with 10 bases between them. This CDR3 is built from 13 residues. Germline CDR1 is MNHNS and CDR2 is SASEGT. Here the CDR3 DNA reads TGTGCCAGCAGTGTCGCTGACGGCTATGGCTACACCTTC. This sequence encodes CASSVADGYGYTF.

CDR3 residues: CATSRDGRQETQYF. CDR3 nucleotide sequence: TGTGCCACCAGCAGAGATGGCCGGCAAGAGACCCAGTACTTC. The chain is built from TRBV15 and TRBJ2-5, with D unresolved. Germline values: CDR1 LNHNV, CDR2 YYDKDF (reference sequence). The CDR3 is 14 residues long. Trimming shortened V by 0 bases and J by 2 bases, and 7 bases separated the two germline ends.

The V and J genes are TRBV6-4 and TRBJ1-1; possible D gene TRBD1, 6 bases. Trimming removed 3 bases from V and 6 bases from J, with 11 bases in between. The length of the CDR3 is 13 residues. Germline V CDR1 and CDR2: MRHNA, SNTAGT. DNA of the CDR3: TGTGCCAGCAGTGAGAGAGGGGGTTCTGAAGCTTTCTTT. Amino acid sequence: CASSERGGSEAFF.

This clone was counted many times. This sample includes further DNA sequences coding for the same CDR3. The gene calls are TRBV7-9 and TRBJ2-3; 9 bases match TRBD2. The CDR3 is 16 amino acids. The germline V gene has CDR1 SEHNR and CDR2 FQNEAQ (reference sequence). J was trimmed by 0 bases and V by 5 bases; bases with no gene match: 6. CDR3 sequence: CASSPGLALSTDTQYF. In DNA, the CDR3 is TGTGCCAGCAGCCCAGGACTAGCGCTTAGCACAGATACGCAGTATTTT.

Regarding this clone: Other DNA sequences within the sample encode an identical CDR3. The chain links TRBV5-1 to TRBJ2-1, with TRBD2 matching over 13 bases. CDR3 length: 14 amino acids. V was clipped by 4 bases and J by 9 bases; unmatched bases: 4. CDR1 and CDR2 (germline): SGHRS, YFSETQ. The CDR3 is CASSPGTSGTEQFF. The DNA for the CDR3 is TGCGCCAGCAGCCCGGGGACTAGCGGGACTGAGCAGTTCTTC.

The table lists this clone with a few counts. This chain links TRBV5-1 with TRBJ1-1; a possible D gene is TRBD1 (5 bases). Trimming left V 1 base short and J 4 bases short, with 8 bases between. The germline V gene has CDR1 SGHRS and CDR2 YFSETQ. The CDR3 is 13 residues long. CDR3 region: CASSLSGGTEAFF. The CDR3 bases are TGCGCCAGCAGCTTGTCCGGGGGCACTGAAGCTTTCTTT.

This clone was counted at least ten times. This CDR3 is CASSFPPGVAGEQFF. The CDR3 bases are TGTGCCAGCAGCTTTCCCCCCGGGGTTGCGGGAGAGCAGTTCTTC. The gene calls are TRBV7-2 and TRBJ2-1; possible D gene TRBD2, 6 bases. CDR1 is SGHTA, CDR2 FQGNSA, per germline. There are 15 residues in the CDR3. V lost 3 bases and J lost 10, with 19 bases in between.

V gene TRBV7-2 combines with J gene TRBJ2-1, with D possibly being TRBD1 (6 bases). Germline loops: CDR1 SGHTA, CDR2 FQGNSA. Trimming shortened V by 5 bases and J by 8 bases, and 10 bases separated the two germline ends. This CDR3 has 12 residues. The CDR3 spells CASSLQGYEQFF. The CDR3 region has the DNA TGTGCCAGCAGCCTACAGGGCTATGAGCAGTTCTTC.

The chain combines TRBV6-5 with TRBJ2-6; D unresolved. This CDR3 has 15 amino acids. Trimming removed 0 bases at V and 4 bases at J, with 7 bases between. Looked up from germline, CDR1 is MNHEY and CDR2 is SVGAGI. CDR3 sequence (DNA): TGTGCCAGCAGTTACTCGAAGCCGGGGGCCAACGTCCTGACTTTC. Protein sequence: CASSYSKPGANVLTF.

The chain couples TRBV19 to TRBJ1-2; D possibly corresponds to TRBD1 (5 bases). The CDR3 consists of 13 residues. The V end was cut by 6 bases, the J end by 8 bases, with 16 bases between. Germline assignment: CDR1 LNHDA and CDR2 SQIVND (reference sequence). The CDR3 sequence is CASRLTAQEGYTF. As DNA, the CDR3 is TGTGCCAGTAGACTGACAGCGCAGGAGGGCTACACCTTC.

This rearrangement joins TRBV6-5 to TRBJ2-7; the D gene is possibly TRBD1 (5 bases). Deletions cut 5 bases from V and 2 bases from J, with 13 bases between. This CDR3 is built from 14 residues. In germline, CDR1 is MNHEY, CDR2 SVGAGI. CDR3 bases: TGTGCCAGCAGTGATACCCAGGGAACCTACGAGCAGTACTTC. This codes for CASSDTQGTYEQYF.

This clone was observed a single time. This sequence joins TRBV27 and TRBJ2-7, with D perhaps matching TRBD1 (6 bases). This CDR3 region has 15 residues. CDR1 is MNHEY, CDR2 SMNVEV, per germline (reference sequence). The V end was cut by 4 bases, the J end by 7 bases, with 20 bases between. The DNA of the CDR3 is TGTGCCAGCAGTTCCCTTTCTGGGGGCCGGTGGGAGCAGTACTTC. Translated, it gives CASSSLSGGRWEQYF.

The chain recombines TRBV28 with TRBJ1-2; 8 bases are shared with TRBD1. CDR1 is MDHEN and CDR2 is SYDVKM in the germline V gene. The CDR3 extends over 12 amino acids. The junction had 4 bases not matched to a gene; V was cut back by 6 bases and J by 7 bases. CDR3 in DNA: TGTGCCAGCAGGCAGGGGGCAGGTGGCTACACCTTC. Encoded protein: CASRQGAGGYTF.

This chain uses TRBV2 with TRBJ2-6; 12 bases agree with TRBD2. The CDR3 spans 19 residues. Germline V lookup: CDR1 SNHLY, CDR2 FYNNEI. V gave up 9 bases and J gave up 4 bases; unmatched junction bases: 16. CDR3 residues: CASWRLAGAKSDGANVLTF. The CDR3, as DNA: TGTGCCAGTTGGAGACTAGCGGGAGCGAAATCGGACGGGGCCAACGTCCTGACTTTC.

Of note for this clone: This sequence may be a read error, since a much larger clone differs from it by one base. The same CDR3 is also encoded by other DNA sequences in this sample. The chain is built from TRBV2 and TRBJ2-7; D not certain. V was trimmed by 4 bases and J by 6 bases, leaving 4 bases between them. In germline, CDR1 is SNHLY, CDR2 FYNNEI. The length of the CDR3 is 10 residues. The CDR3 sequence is CASSVGEQYF. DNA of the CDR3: TGTGCCAGCAGTGTAGGCGAGCAGTACTTC.

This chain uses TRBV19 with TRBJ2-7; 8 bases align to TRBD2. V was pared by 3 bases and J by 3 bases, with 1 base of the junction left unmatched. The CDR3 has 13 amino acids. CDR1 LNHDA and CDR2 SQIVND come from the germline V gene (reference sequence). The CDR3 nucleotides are TGTGCCAGTAGTATGGGACTAGTCTACGAGCAGTACTTC. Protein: CASSMGLVYEQYF. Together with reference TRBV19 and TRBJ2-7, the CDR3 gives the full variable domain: DGGITQSPKYLFRKEGQNVTLSCEQNLNHDAMYWYRQDPGQGLRLIYYSQIVNDFQKGDIAEGYSVSREKKESFPLTVTSAQKNPTAFYLCASSMGLVYEQYFGPGTRLTVT.

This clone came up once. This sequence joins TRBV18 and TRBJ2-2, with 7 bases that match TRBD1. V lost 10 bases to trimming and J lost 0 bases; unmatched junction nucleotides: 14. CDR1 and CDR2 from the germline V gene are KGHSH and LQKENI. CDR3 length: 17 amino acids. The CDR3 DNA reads TGTGCCACCCGGCCCCGACAGGGAATCACGAACACCGGGGAGCTGTTTTTT. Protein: CATRPRQGITNTGELFF.

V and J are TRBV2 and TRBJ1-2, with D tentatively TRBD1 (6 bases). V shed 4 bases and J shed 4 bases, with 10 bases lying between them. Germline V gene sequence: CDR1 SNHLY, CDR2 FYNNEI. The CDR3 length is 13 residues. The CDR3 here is CASSGQGIYGYTF. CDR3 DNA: TGTGCCAGCAGTGGCCAGGGGATCTATGGCTACACCTTC.

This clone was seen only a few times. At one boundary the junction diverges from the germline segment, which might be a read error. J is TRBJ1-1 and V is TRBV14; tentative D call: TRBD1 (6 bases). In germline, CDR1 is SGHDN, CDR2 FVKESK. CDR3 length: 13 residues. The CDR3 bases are TGTGCCAGCAGCCCGAACAGGGTTGGTTCCAGCACGTTT. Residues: CASSPNRVGSSTF.

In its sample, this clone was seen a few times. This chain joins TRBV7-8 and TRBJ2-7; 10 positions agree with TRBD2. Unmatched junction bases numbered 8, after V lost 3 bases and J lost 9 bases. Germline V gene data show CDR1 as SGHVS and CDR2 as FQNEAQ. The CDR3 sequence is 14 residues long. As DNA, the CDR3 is TGTGCCAGCAGCTTTCCCGGGACTAGCGTGATGCAGTACTTC. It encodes CASSFPGTSVMQYF.